This TCR beta chain was captured in a study of T cell responses to AZD1222 COVID-19 vaccine. This clone was detected only a few times. Data came from immunoSEQ multiplex PCR; TCRdb stores just in-frame clones and leaves some out. The sample has under 150,000 clones; approximately 85% are singletons. CDR3 length: 16 residues. Per germline, CDR1 GTSNPN and CDR2 SVGIG (reference sequence). V trimming: 1 base; J trimming: 1 base; junction bases outside the gene matches: 9. The V gene is TRBV30, the J gene TRBJ2-5; TRBD1 aligns across 7 bases. This TCR was recovered from an adult in good health. This sample comprised peripheral blood, obtained on day 0 of AZD1222 vaccination. In DNA form, the CDR3 reads TGTGCCTGGAGTGACCGGGACAGCTTCGTCCAAGAGACCCAGTACTTC. The encoded protein is CAWSDRDSFVQETQYF. Full variable domain (rest looked up from reference TRBV30 and TRBJ2-5): SQTIHQWPATLVQPVGSPLSLECTVEGTSNPNLYWYRQAAGRGLQLLFYSVGIGQISSEVPQNLSASRPQDRQFILSSKKLLLSDSGFYLCAWSDRDSFVQETQYFGPGTRLLVL.